This entry concerns a single TCR beta chain. No antigen is known for it. The sample belongs to a study of shared clonotypes between healthy human individuals. The germline V and J ends were trimmed by 3 bases and 4 bases, with 10 bases remaining between them. CDR3 length: 14 residues. The germline V gene encodes CDR1 SNHLY and CDR2 FYNNEI. The test was conducted at deep level. Only in-frame clones appear in the TCRdb table, and some are missing; sequencing was by immunoSEQ multiplex PCR. The sample lists some 2 million clones; about 95% were seen once. General study results and limits: The four-donor shared clonotypes exceeded non-shared clonotypes in generation probability, with non-shared ones scoring lower. Investigators expected sequencing depth to affect clonotype sharing among donors. Generally, naive subsets (rather than memory subsets) showed larger estimated richness.

Positive CCR7 selection of CD45RO-negative cells yielded the naive CD8 cells, and terminally differentiated effector memory CD45RA+ cells were excluded. The sequence was obtained from a man aged 18-30 years in good health. The chain recombines TRBV2 with TRBJ1-5; D is uncertain. Sequencing input: naive CD8+ T cells sorted from blood. The CDR3 reads CASSEGFTNQPQHF. The DNA for the CDR3 is TGTGCCAGCAGTGAGGGATTTACTAATCAGCCCCAGCATTTT.